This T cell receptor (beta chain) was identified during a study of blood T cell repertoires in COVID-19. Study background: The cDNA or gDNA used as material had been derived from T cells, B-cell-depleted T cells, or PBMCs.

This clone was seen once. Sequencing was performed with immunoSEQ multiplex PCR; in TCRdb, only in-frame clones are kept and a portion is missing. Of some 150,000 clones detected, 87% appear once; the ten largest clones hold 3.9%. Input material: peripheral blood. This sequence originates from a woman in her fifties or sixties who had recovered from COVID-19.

For the CDR3, the DNA is TGTGCCAGCAGCCCGGAATTCGCGGGGGGCACAGATACGCAGTATTTT. It is translated as CASSPEFAGGTDTQYF. The chain is built from TRBV4-2 and TRBJ2-3; 7 bases agree with TRBD2. The V and J ends lost 4 bases and 1 base, in that order; junction bases with no gene match: 8. Germline V CDR1 and CDR2: LGHNA, YNFKEQ. The CDR3 extends over 16 amino acids.